A single sample is the source of the 6 T cell receptor beta chains below, sequenced in a study of T-cell reconstitution after alpha-beta-depleted transplantation in children. TCRbeta library construction was performed incorporating unique molecular identifiers. In TCRdb, the PCR reads were re-called with MiXCR into one record per CDR3 protein. This table has some 300,000 distinct CDR3 sequences, over 9.5% appearing once. The source was PBMCs, collected before TCRalphabeta/CD19-depleted stem cell transplant. The source is a boy younger than two with acute myeloid leukemia, due to receive a stem cell transplant.

This clonotype was observed a handful of times. The V call is TRBV20-1, the J call TRBJ2-1; D gene ambiguous. CDR3 size: 14 residues. Germline V CDR1 and CDR2: DFQATT, SNEGSKA (reference sequence). The V end lost 0 bases, the J end lost 4 bases, and 10 bases lay between the germline ends. CDR3 DNA: TGCAGTGCTAGAGATCGGCAGGAGTACAATGAGCAGTTCTTC. It codes for CSARDRQEYNEQFF.

The J gene is TRBJ2-3, the V gene TRBV30; TRBD2 is a possible D gene (6 bases). The germline V gene has CDR1 GTSNPN and CDR2 SVGIG (reference sequence). Between the trimmed V and J ends, which lost 2 bases and 5 bases, there was a span of 11 bases. CDR3 length equals 13 residues. The CDR3 DNA reads as TGTGCCTGGAGTCGAGCGGGTCTAGATACGCAGTATTTT. It yields the protein CAWSRAGLDTQYF. The full variable domain, its missing parts supplied by reference TRBV30 and TRBJ2-3, is SQTIHQWPATLVQPVGSPLSLECTVEGTSNPNLYWYRQAAGRGLQLLFYSVGIGQISSEVPQNLSASRPQDRQFILSSKKLLLSDSGFYLCAWSRAGLDTQYFGPGTRLTVL.

This clonotype was counted at least ten times. The chain recombines TRBV6-5 with TRBJ1-1, with 8 bases lining up with TRBD1. This CDR3 region has 19 residues. Germline V gene sequence: CDR1 MNHEY, CDR2 SVGAGI. V lost 0 bases to trimming and J lost 2 bases; unmatched junction nucleotides: 14. CDR3 in amino acids: CASSYSWLTGEASNTEAFF. The CDR3 bases are TGTGCCAGCAGTTACTCTTGGTTGACAGGGGAGGCCTCAAACACTGAAGCTTTCTTT.

This clonotype was detected a few times. CDR3 sequence reads: CASRTTAGNTIYF. CDR3 DNA sequence: TGTGCCAGCAGAACGACAGCGGGAAACACCATATATTTT. V and J are TRBV12-3 or TRBV12-4 and TRBJ1-3; tentatively, D is TRBD1 (5 bases). CDR3 size: 13 residues. Between the trimmed V and J ends, which lost 6 bases and 4 bases, there was a span of 10 bases.

The chain combines TRBV28 with TRBJ2-7; D not resolved. The CDR3 is made up of 11 amino acids. The V end was cut by 6 bases, the J end by 4 bases, with 7 bases between. CDR1 is MDHEN and CDR2 is SYDVKM in the germline V gene. CDR3 amino acids: CASREKYEQYF. CDR3 DNA: TGTGCCAGCAGGGAAAAATACGAGCAGTACTTC. The full variable domain, its missing parts supplied by reference TRBV28 and TRBJ2-7, is DVKVTQSSRYLVKRTGEKVFLECVQDMDHENMFWYRQDPGLGLRLIYFSYDVKMKEKGDIPEGYSVSREKKERFSLILESASTNQTSMYLCASREKYEQYFGPGTRLTVT.

At least ten counts were recorded for this clonotype. V gene TRBV7-2 combines with J gene TRBJ2-1; TRBD2 aligns across 8 bases. Germline assignment: CDR1 SGHTA and CDR2 FQGNSA. This CDR3 has 15 amino acids. The trim removed 0 bases at V and 5 bases at J, leaving 3 bases unmatched. As DNA, the CDR3 is TGTGCCAGCAGCTTAGCCGGGGGGGCTCACAATGAGCAGTTCTTC. Protein: CASSLAGGAHNEQFF.